A single sample is the source of the 5 T cell receptor beta chains below, sequenced in a study of beta chain features in type 1 diabetes. The entirety of the isolated RNA underwent reverse transcription, so expressed TCRB transcripts were sequenced. The data were produced by immunoSEQ multiplex PCR, yet TCRdb's version contains in-frame clones alone and is incomplete. The sample holds roughly 170,000 clones, 10% to 15% seen once. Sequenced sample: central memory CD4+ T cells from blood. These receptors originate from a woman aged 18-29 years in good health.

The V gene is TRBV28, the J gene TRBJ2-5; possible D gene TRBD1, 5 bases. Trimming took 2 bases from V and 2 from J, leaving 15 bases between them. The CDR3 runs to 16 residues. Germline V lookup: CDR1 MDHEN, CDR2 SYDVKM. This chain's CDR3 is CASSLGARPNQETQYF. CDR3 DNA: TGTGCCAGCAGTTTAGGGGCTAGACCTAATCAAGAGACCCAGTACTTC.

The chain couples TRBV19 to TRBJ2-3, with D possibly TRBD1 on 5 matching bases. The CDR3 is 12 amino acids. Trimming removed 5 bases at V and 4 bases at J, with 7 bases between. CDR1 LNHDA and CDR2 SQIVND come from the germline V gene (reference sequence). The CDR3 bases are TGTGCCAGTAGTGTGGGGCCAGATACGCAGTATTTT. It yields the protein CASSVGPDTQYF.

This chain links TRBV19 with TRBJ1-5; possible D gene TRBD1, 6 bases. The CDR3 runs to 14 residues. V gave up 3 bases and J gave up 5 bases, with 11 bases separating them. The germline CDR1 and CDR2 sequences are LNHDA and SQIVND (reference sequence). The CDR3 loop is CASSIQGRDQPQHF. For the CDR3, the DNA is TGTGCCAGTAGTATTCAGGGGCGGGATCAGCCCCAGCATTTT.

This clone was seen a handful of times. V gene TRBV25-1 combines with J gene TRBJ2-5, with TRBD2 identical over 7 bases. CDR1 and CDR2 from the germline V gene are MGHDK and SYGVNS. V was clipped by 1 base and J by 4 bases; unmatched bases: 6. The CDR3 is 15 amino acids. The CDR3 nucleotides read TGTGCCAGCAGTGAATCGGGGGGAGGGCCAGAGACCCAGTACTTC. Translating it yields CASSESGGGPETQYF.

There are a few counts of this clone. This sequence joins TRBV6-1 and TRBJ1-4, with TRBD1 as a possible D gene (6 bases). CDR1 is MNHNS, CDR2 SASEGT, per germline. The CDR3 spans 15 residues. V shed 6 bases and J shed 5 bases, with 16 bases lying between them. Here the CDR3 reads CASSKLQGSNEKLFF. DNA of the CDR3: TGTGCCAGCAGCAAACTACAGGGCTCGAATGAAAAACTGTTTTTT.